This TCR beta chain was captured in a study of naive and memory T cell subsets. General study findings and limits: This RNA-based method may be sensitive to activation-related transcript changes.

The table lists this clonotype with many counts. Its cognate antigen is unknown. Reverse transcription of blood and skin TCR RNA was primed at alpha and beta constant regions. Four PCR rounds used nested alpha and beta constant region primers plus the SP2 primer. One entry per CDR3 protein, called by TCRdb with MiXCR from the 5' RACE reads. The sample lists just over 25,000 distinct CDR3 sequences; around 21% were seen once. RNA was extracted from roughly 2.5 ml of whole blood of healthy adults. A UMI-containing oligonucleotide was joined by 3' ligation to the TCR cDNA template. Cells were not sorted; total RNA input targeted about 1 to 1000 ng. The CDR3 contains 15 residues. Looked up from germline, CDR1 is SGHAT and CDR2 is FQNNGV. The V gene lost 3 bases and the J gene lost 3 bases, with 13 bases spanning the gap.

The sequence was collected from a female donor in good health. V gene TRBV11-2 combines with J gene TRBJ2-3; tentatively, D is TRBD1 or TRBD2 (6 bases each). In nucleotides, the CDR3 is TGTGCCAGCAGCTTTCGGGGGCGCTGGACAGATACGCAGTATTTT. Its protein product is CASSFRGRWTDTQYF.